One and the same sample provided the 19 T cell receptor beta chains below, sequenced in a study of T-cell reconstitution after alpha-beta-depleted transplantation in children (dated by TCRdb to about 2016). Libraries came from PCR. The instrument was an Illumina HiSeq 2500. Molecular barcoding was employed in the preparation of TCR libraries, with unique molecular identifiers being used to normalize TCRbeta repertoire quantification. In-frame beta chains were kept once TCRdb had trimmed the public reads at Q25 with fastp and called clones with MiXCR. Rows with a matching CDR3 protein are joined into one entry that keeps the most common DNA and genes. The sample includes hundreds of thousands of distinct CDR3 sequences, with 20% to 25% observed a single time. The ten top clones hold roughly an eighth of the sample. According to the study, the label for this sample's treatment or condition signals: allogeneic hematopoietic cell transplantation with graft depleted of TCRalphabeta T cells and CD19 B cells.

The input for sequencing was PBMCs, mostly from graft donor cells, taken 360 days after TCRalphabeta/CD19-depleted stem cell transplant. These receptors were collected from a boy under two years old who had a stem cell transplant for acute myeloid leukemia, so the T cells may come from the graft donor.

This clonotype was seen many times. The chain couples TRBV5-1 to TRBJ2-5; no definite D call. Trimming took 4 bases from V and 0 from J, leaving 10 bases between them. Germline loops: CDR1 SGHRS, CDR2 YFSETQ. This CDR3 contains 14 residues. As DNA, the CDR3 is TGCGCCAGCAGCAGTTACAGAGACCAAGAGACCCAGTACTTC. Translating gives CASSSYRDQETQYF.

The V and J genes are TRBV19 and TRBJ2-1; D possibly corresponds to TRBD1 (6 bases). CDR1 LNHDA and CDR2 SQIVND come from the germline V gene (reference sequence). The length of the CDR3 is 15 residues. V was trimmed by 7 bases and J by 2 bases, leaving 15 bases between them. The CDR3 nucleotides read TGTGCCAGTACCAACACAGGGTCCCCCTACAATGAGCAGTTCTTC. Encoded protein: CASTNTGSPYNEQFF.

This chain connects TRBV20-1 to TRBJ1-1; D remains unclear. Germline V gene sequence: CDR1 DFQATT, CDR2 SNEGSKA (reference sequence). Trimming left V 3 bases short and J 8 bases short, with 10 bases between. The CDR3 has 11 residues. The CDR3 is CSASAVKEAFF. CDR3 nucleotide sequence: TGCAGTGCTAGCGCGGTTAAGGAAGCTTTCTTT.

This clonotype was observed many times. J is TRBJ2-2 and V is TRBV7-9, with TRBD1 matching 7 bases. The J segment lost 0 bases and the V segment lost 3 bases, leaving 10 bases of the junction unmatched. The CDR3 is made up of 18 amino acids. Per the germline V gene, CDR1 is SEHNR and CDR2 is FQNEAQ (reference sequence). Here the CDR3 DNA reads TGTGCCAGCAGCTTCAGACAGGGAACCCCGACGAACACCGGGGAGCTGTTTTTT. Amino acid sequence: CASSFRQGTPTNTGELFF. Full variable domain (remainder filled in from reference TRBV7-9 and TRBJ2-2): DTGVSQNPRHKITKRGQNVTFRCDPISEHNRLYWYRQTLGQGPEFLTYFQNEAQLEKSRLLSDRFSAERPKGSFSTLEIQRTEQGDSAMYLCASSFRQGTPTNTGELFFGEGSRLTVL.

The table lists this clonotype with many counts. The chain links TRBV7-2 to TRBJ2-1; 7 bases agree with TRBD2. V gave up 3 bases and J gave up 4 bases; unmatched junction bases: 6. The germline V gene encodes CDR1 SGHTA and CDR2 FQGNSA. This CDR3 has 15 amino acids. In DNA form, the CDR3 reads TGTGCCAGCAGCTTCGGGGGAGGGCAGTACAATGAGCAGTTCTTC. The encoded protein is CASSFGGGQYNEQFF. Drawing the rest from reference TRBV7-2 and TRBJ2-1, the complete variable domain is GAGVSQSPSNKVTEKGKDVELRCDPISGHTALYWYRQSLGQGLEFLIYFQGNSAPDKSGLPSDRFSAERTGGSVSTLTIQRTQQEDSAVYLCASSFGGGQYNEQFFGPGTRLTVL.

This clonotype was counted many times. CDR3 region: CATSNPGTGGTDTQYF. CDR3 nucleotide sequence: TGTGCCACCAGCAACCCCGGGACAGGGGGCACAGATACGCAGTATTTT. V is TRBV15 and J is TRBJ2-3; 10 nucleotides align to TRBD1. The germline gives CDR1 LNHNV, CDR2 YYDKDF (reference sequence). This CDR3 has 16 amino acids. After removal of 4 bases from V and 1 base from J, the junction contained 5 bases not matched to a gene.

This clonotype was seen a single time. J is TRBJ1-5 and V is TRBV7-9, with D possibly being TRBD1 (6 bases). There are 16 residues in the CDR3. V was cut by 1 base and J by 3 bases, with 13 bases left in between. In germline, CDR1 is SEHNR, CDR2 FQNEAQ (reference sequence). CDR3 amino acids: CASSLGADRANQPQHF. The DNA for the CDR3 is TGTGCCAGCAGCTTAGGGGCGGACAGAGCCAATCAGCCCCAGCATTTT.

This clonotype was detected ten times or more. The rearrangement links TRBV20-1 to TRBJ1-5; 7 nucleotides align to TRBD1. After removal of 7 bases from V and 2 bases from J, the junction contained 8 bases not matched to a gene. Germline CDR1 is DFQATT and CDR2 is SNEGSKA (reference sequence). The CDR3 spans 14 residues. The CDR3 here is CSVSTGDGNQPQHF. The CDR3 DNA reads as TGCAGTGTTAGCACAGGGGATGGCAATCAGCCCCAGCATTTT.

This clonotype has a count of ten or more. The chain is built from TRBV20-1 and TRBJ2-1; D call uncertain. The CDR3 length is 14 residues. The V gene's germline CDR1 is DFQATT and CDR2 SNEGSKA (reference sequence). Deletions cut 1 base from V and 5 bases from J, with 12 bases between. CDR3 in DNA: TGCAGTGCTAGAGGCGGACCAGCAAACAATGAGCAGTTCTTC. Translating gives CSARGGPANNEQFF.

This clonotype turned up a few times. The V and J genes are TRBV20-1 and TRBJ2-2; TRBD2 agrees at 9 bases. In germline, CDR1 is DFQATT, CDR2 SNEGSKA (reference sequence). The CDR3 length is 16 residues. V was clipped by 5 bases and J by 3 bases; unmatched bases: 10. Written as DNA, the CDR3 is TGCAGTGCTTCTCCAAGCGGGGGGCCCTACACCGGGGAGCTGTTTTTT. Translated, it gives CSASPSGGPYTGELFF.

The V and J genes are TRBV15 and TRBJ1-1; 8 nucleotides match TRBD1. After removal of 1 base from V and 7 bases from J, the junction contained 8 bases not matched to a gene. CDR1 and CDR2 from the germline V gene are LNHNV and YYDKDF (reference sequence). The CDR3 spans 15 residues. Here the CDR3 DNA reads TGTGCCACCAGCAGAGTCAGGACAGGGAGTGGTGAAGCTTTCTTT. Protein product: CATSRVRTGSGEAFF.

Many counts were recorded for this clonotype. This chain's CDR3 is CASSQEPQPTTMRNEQFF. DNA of the CDR3: TGTGCCAGCAGCCAAGAACCCCAACCGACTACAATGAGGAATGAGCAGTTCTTC. The chain carries TRBV4-2 and TRBJ2-1; a possible D gene is TRBD2 (5 bases). The germline V gene has CDR1 LGHNA and CDR2 YNFKEQ. Trimming left V 0 bases short and J 7 bases short, with 22 bases between. This CDR3 is 18 amino acids long.

The chain combines TRBV20-1 with TRBJ2-1; 12 positions agree with TRBD2. From germline, CDR1 is DFQATT and CDR2 SNEGSKA (reference sequence). The CDR3 has 21 amino acids. J was trimmed by 1 base and V by 3 bases; bases with no gene match: 19. The CDR3 DNA sequence: TGCAGTGCTAGTGGGAGCCACTCTAGCGGGGGGGCAAGTATTTCCTACAATGAGCAGTTCTTC. This sequence encodes CSASGSHSSGGASISYNEQFF.

The V call is TRBV5-6, the J call TRBJ1-2; D is perhaps TRBD1 (5 bases). In germline, CDR1 is SGHDT, CDR2 YYEEEE. V was clipped by 1 base and J by 8 bases, with 15 bases between them. The CDR3 consists of 14 residues. The CDR3 sequence: CASSLTRVVGGYTF. CDR3 nucleotide sequence: TGTGCCAGCAGCTTGACCAGGGTCGTCGGAGGCTACACCTTC. The full variable domain, completed using reference TRBV5-6 and TRBJ1-2, is DAGVTQSPTHLIKTRGQQVTLRCSPKSGHDTVSWYQQALGQGPQFIFQYYEEEERQRGNFPDRFSGHQFPNYSSELNVNALLLGDSALYLCASSLTRVVGGYTFGSGTRLTVV.

The chain uses TRBV12-3 or TRBV12-4 and TRBJ2-1; D remains unclear. The CDR3 is 19 amino acids. Between the trimmed V and J ends, which lost 11 bases and 2 bases, there was a span of 31 bases. The CDR3 sequence is CAFFDSGRLLPAPYNEQFF. In DNA form, the CDR3 reads TGTGCCTTCTTCGATAGTGGTCGGCTCTTGCCCGCACCCTACAATGAGCAGTTCTTC.

The rearrangement links TRBV5-1 to TRBJ2-1; TRBD1 might be the D (6 bases). The CDR3 spans 15 residues. Germline V gene lookup returns CDR1 SGHRS and CDR2 YFSETQ. The V end lost 5 bases, the J end lost 8 bases, and 20 bases lay between the germline ends. CDR3 DNA: TGCGCCAGCAGTAAAGGAACAGGGACCGAATATGAGCAGTTCTTC. Translation gives CASSKGTGTEYEQFF.

This clonotype has at least ten counts. V and J are TRBV20-1 and TRBJ2-6, with a tentative D call TRBD1 (7 bases). The germline gives CDR1 DFQATT, CDR2 SNEGSKA (reference sequence). V was clipped by 4 bases and J by 0 bases, with 10 bases between them. This CDR3 comprises 15 residues. The CDR3 region has the DNA TGCAGTGCTACAGGGGGGAGCTCTGGGGCCAACGTCCTGACTTTC. Protein sequence: CSATGGSSGANVLTF.

V usage is TRBV7-2 and J usage is TRBJ2-1; D possibly corresponds to TRBD1 (6 bases). Per the germline V gene, CDR1 is SGHTA and CDR2 is FQGNSA. This CDR3 contains 16 residues. The germline V and J ends were trimmed by 2 bases and 3 bases, with 14 bases remaining between them. CDR3 nucleotide sequence: TGTGCCAGCAGCTTAAGCCCTACAGGGATCTACAATGAGCAGTTCTTC. Protein sequence: CASSLSPTGIYNEQFF. Full variable domain (outside the CDR3, taken from reference TRBV7-2 and TRBJ2-1): GAGVSQSPSNKVTEKGKDVELRCDPISGHTALYWYRQSLGQGLEFLIYFQGNSAPDKSGLPSDRFSAERTGGSVSTLTIQRTQQEDSAVYLCASSLSPTGIYNEQFFGPGTRLTVL.

The CDR3 sequence is CASQPPRGGTQYF. In DNA form, the CDR3 reads TGTGCCAGCCAACCCCCTAGAGGAGGTACGCAGTATTTT. V is TRBV28 and J is TRBJ2-3; a weak D match, TRBD2 (5 bases). The CDR3 is 13 amino acids. Germline V lookup: CDR1 MDHEN, CDR2 SYDVKM. V lost 8 bases, J lost 8 bases, and 17 bases lay in between. Full variable domain (rest looked up from reference TRBV28 and TRBJ2-3): DVKVTQSSRYLVKRTGEKVFLECVQDMDHENMFWYRQDPGLGLRLIYFSYDVKMKEKGDIPEGYSVSREKKERFSLILESASTNQTSMYLCASQPPRGGTQYFGPGTRLTVL.